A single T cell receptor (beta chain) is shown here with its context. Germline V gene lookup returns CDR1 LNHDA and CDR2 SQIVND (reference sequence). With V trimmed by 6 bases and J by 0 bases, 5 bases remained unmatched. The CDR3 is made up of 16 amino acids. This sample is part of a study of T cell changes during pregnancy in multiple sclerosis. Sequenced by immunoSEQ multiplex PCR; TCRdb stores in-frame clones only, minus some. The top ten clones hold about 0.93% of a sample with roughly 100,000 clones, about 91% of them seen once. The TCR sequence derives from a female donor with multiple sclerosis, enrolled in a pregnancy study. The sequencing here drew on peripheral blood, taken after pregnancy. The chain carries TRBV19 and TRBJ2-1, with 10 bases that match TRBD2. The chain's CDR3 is CASSLAGGRSYNEQFF. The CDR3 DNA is TGTGCCAGTAGCTTAGCGGGGGGTCGCTCCTACAATGAGCAGTTCTTC.